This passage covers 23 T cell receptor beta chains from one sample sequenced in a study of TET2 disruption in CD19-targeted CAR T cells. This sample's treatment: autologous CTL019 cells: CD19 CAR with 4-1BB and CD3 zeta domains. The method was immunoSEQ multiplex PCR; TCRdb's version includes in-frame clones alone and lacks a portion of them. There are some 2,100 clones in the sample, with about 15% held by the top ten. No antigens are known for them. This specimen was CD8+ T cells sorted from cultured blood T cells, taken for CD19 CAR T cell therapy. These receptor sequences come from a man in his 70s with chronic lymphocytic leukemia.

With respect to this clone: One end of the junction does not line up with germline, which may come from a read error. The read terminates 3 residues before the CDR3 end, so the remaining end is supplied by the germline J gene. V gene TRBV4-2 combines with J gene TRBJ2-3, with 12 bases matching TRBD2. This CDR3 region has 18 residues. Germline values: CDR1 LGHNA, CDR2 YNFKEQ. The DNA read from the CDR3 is TGCGCCAGCAGCCAAGATCCCGGACTAGCGGGGTACACAGATACG. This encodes CASSQDPGLAGYTDT. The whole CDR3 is CASSQDPGLAGYTDTQYF.

The part of the CDR3 DNA that was read is TGTGCCAGCAGCTTTGGAGCTAGCGGAGATACC. This codes for CASSFGASGDT. The whole CDR3 region reads CASSFGASGDTYTF. The chain employs TRBV7-3 and TRBJ1-2; unclear D gene. The read falls 3 residues short of the CDR3 end, and the missing part is taken from the germline J gene. The CDR3 contains 14 residues. Germline CDR1 is SGHTA and CDR2 is FQGTGA.

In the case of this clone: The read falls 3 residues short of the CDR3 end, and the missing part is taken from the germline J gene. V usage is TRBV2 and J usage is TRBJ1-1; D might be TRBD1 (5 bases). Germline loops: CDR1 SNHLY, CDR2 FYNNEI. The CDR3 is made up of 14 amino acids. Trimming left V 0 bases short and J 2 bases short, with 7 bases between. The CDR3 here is CASSEARGNTEAFF. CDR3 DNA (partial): TGTGCCAGCAGTGAAGCTAGGGGAAACACTGAA.

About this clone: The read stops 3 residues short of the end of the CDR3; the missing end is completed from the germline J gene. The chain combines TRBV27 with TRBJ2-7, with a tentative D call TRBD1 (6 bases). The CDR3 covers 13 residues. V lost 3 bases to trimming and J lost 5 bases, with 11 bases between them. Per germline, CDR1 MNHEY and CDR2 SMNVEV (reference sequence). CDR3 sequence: CASSFSPGDEQYF. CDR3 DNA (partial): TGTGCCAGCAGTTTTTCCCCAGGGGACGAG.

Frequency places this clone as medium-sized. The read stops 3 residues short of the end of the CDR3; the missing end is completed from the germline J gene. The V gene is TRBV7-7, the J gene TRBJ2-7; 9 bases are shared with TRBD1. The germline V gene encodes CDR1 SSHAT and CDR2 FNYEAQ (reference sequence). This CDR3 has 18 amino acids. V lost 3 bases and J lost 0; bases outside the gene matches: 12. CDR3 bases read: TGTGCCAGCAGCTTCCGGGACAGGGATAAGGGGAGCTCCTACGAG. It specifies CASSFRDRDKGSSYE. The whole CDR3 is CASSFRDRDKGSSYEQYF. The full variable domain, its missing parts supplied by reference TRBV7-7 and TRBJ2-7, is GAGVSQSPRYKVTKRGQDVTLRCDPISSHATLYWYQQALGQGPEFLTYFNYEAQPDKSGLPSDRFSAERPEGSISTLTIQRTEQRDSAMYRCASSFRDRDKGSSYEQYFGPGTRLTVT.

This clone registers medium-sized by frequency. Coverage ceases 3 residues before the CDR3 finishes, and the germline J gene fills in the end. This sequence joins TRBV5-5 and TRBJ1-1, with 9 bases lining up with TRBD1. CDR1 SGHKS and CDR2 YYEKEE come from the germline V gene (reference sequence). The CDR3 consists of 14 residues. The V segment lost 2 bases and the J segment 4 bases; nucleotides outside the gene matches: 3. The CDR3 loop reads CASSLQGAGTEAFF. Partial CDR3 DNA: TGTGCCAGCAGCTTACAGGGGGCGGGCACTGAA.

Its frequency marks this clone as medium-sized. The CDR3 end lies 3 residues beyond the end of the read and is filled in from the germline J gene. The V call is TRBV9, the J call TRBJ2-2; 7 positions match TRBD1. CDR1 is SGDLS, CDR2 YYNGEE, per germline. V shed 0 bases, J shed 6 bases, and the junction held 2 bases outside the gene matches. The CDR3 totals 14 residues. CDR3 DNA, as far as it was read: TGTGCCAGCAGCGTAGGAGACAGGGCCGGGGAG. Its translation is CASSVGDRAGE. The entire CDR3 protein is CASSVGDRAGELFF.

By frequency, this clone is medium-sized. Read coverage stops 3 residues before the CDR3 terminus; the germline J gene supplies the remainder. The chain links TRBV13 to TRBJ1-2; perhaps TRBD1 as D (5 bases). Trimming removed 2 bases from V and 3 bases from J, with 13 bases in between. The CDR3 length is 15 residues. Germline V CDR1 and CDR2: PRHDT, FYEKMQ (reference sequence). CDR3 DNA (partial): TGTGCCAGCAGCTTACAGGGCGCGTTGGACTATGGC. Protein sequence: CASSLQGALDYG. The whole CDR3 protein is CASSLQGALDYGYTF.

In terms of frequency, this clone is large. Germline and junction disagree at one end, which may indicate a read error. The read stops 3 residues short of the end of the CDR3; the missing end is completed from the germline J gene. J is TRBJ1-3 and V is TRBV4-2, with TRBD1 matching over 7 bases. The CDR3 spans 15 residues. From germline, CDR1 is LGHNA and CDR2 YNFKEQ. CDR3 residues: CASSQGTAPGNTIYF. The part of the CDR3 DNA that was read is TGCGCCAGCAGCCAAGGGACAGCTCCTGGAAACACC.

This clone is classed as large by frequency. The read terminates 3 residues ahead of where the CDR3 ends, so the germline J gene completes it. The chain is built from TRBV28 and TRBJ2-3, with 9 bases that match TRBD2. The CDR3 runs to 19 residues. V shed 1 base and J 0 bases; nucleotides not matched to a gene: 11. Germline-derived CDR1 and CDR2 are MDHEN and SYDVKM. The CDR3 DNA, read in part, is TGTGCCAGCAGTTTATCGATAGCGGGGGAGACCATTAGCACAGATACG. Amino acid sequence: CASSLSIAGETISTDT. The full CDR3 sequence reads CASSLSIAGETISTDTQYF. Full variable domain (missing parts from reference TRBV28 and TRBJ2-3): DVKVTQSSRYLVKRTGEKVFLECVQDMDHENMFWYRQDPGLGLRLIYFSYDVKMKEKGDIPEGYSVSREKKERFSLILESASTNQTSMYLCASSLSIAGETISTDTQYFGPGTRLTVL.

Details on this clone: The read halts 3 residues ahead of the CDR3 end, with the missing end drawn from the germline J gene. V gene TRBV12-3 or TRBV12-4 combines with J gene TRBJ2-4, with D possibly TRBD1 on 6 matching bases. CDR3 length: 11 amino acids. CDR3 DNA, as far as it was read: TGTGCCAGCAGTTCAGGGGCCGGT. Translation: CASSSGAG. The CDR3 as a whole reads CASSSGAGQYF.

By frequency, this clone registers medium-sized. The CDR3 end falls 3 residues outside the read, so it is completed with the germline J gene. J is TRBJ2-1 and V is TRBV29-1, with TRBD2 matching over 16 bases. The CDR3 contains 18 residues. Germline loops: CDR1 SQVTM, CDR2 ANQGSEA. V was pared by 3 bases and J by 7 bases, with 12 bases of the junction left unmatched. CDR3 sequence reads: CSVEFGGTSGGAWNEQFF. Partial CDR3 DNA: TGCAGCGTTGAGTTTGGCGGGACTAGCGGGGGGGCCTGGAATGAG.

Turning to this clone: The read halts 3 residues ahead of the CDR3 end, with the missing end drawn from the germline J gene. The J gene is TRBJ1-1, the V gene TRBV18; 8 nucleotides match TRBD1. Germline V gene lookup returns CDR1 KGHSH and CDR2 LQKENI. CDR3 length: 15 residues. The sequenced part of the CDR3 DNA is TGTGCCAGCTCACAAGGGACAGGAGGGGAGACTACG. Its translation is CASSQGTGGETT. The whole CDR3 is CASSQGTGGETTAFF.

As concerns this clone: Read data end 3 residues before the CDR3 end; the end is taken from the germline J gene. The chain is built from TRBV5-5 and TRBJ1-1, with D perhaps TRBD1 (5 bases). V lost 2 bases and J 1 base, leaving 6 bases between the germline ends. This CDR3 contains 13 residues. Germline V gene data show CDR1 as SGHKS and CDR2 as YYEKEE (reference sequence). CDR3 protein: CASSFDRNTEAFF. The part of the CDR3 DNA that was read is TGTGCCAGCAGCTTTGACAGGAACACTGAA. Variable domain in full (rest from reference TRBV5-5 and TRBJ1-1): DAGVTQSPTHLIKTRGQQVTLRCSPISGHKSVSWYQQVLGQGPQFIFQYYEKEERGRGNFPDRFSARQFPNYSSELNVNALLLGDSALYLCASSFDRNTEAFFGQGTRLTVV.

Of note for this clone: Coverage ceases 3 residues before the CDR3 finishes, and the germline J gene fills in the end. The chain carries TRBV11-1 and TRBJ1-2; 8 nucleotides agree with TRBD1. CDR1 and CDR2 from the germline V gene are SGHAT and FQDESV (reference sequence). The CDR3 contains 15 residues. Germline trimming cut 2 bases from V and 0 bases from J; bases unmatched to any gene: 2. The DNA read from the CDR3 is TGTGCCAGCAGCTTAACGGACAGGGCTAACTATGGC. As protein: CASSLTDRANYG. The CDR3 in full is CASSLTDRANYGYTF.

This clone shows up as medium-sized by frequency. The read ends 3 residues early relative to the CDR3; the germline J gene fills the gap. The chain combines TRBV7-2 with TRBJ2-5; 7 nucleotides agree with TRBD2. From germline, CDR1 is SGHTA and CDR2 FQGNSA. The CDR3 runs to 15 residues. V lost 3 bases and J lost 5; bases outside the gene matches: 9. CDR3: CASSFHGGVMETQYF. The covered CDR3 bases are TGTGCCAGCAGCTTTCATGGGGGGGTCATGGAGACC.

CDR3 bases read: TGTGCCAGCAGTTACGATACGGCGGTAGGATCCTACGAC. Translated, it gives CASSYDTAVGSYD. The complete CDR3 reads CASSYDTAVGSYDYTF. The V and J genes are TRBV6-2 or TRBV6-3 and TRBJ1-2; D is uncertain. The read ends 3 residues early relative to the CDR3; the germline J gene fills the gap. This CDR3 spans 16 amino acids. The germline CDR1 and CDR2 sequences are MNHEY and SVGEGT.

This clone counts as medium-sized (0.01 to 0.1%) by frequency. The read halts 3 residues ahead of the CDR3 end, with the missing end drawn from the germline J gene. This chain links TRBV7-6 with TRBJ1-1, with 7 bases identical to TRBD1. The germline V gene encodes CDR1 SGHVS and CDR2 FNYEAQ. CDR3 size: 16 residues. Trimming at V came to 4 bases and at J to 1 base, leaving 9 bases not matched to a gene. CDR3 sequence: CASSWYGTDGNTEAFF. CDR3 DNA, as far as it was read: TGTGCCAGCAGCTGGTACGGGACAGATGGGAACACTGAA.

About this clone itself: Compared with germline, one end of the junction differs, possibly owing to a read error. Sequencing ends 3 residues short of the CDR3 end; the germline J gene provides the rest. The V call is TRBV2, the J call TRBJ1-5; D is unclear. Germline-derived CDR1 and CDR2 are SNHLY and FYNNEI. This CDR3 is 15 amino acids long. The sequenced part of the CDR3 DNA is TGTGCCAGCAGTGAAGCGGATCATAGCAATCGGCCC. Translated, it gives CASSEADHSNRP. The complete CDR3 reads CASSEADHSNRPQHF.

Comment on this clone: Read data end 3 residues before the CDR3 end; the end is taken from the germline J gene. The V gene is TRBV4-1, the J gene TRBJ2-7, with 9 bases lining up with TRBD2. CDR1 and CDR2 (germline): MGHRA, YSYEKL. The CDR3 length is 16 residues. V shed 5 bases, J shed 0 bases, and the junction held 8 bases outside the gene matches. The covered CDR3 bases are TGCGCCAGCAGCAACGTGCTAGCGGGGAGCTCCTACGAG. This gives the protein CASSNVLAGSSYE. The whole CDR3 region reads CASSNVLAGSSYEQYF.

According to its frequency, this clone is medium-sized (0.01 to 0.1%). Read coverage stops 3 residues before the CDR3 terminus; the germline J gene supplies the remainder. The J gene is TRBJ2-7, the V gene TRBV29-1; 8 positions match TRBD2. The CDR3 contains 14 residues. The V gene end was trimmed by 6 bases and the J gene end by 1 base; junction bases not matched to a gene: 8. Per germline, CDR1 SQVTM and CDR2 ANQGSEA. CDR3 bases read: TGCAGCGTATTGTATAGCGGGGTTTCCTACGAG. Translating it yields CSVLYSGVSYE. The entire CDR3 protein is CSVLYSGVSYEQYF.

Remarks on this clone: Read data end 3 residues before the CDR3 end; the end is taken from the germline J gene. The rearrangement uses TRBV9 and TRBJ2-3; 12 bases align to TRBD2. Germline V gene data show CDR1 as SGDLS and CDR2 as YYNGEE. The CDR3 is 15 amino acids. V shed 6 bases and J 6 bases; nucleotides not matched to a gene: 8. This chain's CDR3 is CASTVTSGGLDTQYF. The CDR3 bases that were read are TGTGCCAGCACCGTGACTAGCGGGGGTCTCGATACG.

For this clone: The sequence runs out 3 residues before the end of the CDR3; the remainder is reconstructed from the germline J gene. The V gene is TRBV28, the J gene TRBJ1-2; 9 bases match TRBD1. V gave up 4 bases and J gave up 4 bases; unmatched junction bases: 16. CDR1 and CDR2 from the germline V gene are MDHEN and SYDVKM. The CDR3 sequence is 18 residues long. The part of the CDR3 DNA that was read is TGTGCCAGCAGTTCCAAGAACTTGCACAGGGGGCGCGGCTATGGC. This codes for CASSSKNLHRGRGYG. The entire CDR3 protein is CASSSKNLHRGRGYGYTF.